Below, 21 T cell receptor beta chains from the same sample are listed, as sequenced in a study of blood T cell repertoires in COVID-19. Generated by immunoSEQ multiplex PCR, the TCRdb table keeps only in-frame clones and is missing some. The sample holds 35,000 to 40,000 clones, about 86% seen once. The sequencing input was peripheral blood. These receptors were collected from a human donor with acute or convalescent COVID-19. The donor label of this sample is uncertain.

This CDR3 reads CASSPDNRGIGELFF. The CDR3 DNA sequence: TGCGCCAGCAGCCCTGACAACAGGGGGATCGGGGAGCTGTTTTTT. This rearrangement joins TRBV5-1 to TRBJ2-2; TRBD1 matches 8 bases. The CDR3 is 15 residues long. CDR1 is SGHRS and CDR2 is YFSETQ in the germline V gene. Losses at the gene ends were 4 bases for V and 7 bases for J; bases not matched to a gene: 9. Combining the CDR3 with reference TRBV5-1 and TRBJ2-2 gives the whole variable domain KAGVTQTPRYLIKTRGQQVTLSCSPISGHRSVSWYQQTPGQGLQFLFEYFSETQRNKGNFPGRFSGRQFSNSRSEMNVSTLELGDSALYLCASSPDNRGIGELFFGEGSRLTVL.

V is TRBV19 and J is TRBJ2-1; D uncertain. V shed 7 bases and J shed 5 bases, with 15 bases lying between them. CDR3 length equals 14 residues. Per germline, CDR1 LNHDA and CDR2 SQIVND (reference sequence). The CDR3 protein is CASTISGENNEQFF. The CDR3 DNA is TGTGCCAGTACCATCTCAGGCGAGAACAATGAGCAGTTCTTC. The full variable domain, rest sourced from reference TRBV19 and TRBJ2-1, is DGGITQSPKYLFRKEGQNVTLSCEQNLNHDAMYWYRQDPGQGLRLIYYSQIVNDFQKGDIAEGYSVSREKKESFPLTVTSAQKNPTAFYLCASTISGENNEQFFGPGTRLTVL.

This clone was seen a single time. This rearrangement joins TRBV6-5 to TRBJ2-2; D remains ambiguous. This CDR3 has 13 amino acids. Germline-derived CDR1 and CDR2 are MNHEY and SVGAGI. V was trimmed by 8 bases and J by 0 bases, leaving 7 bases between them. The CDR3, as DNA: TGTGCCAGCGTCGTCGCGAACACCGGGGAGCTGTTTTTT. Protein product: CASVVANTGELFF.

The CDR3 DNA follows: TGTGCCAGCAGCCAAGGACAGGGTGGCTACACCTTC. Translated: CASSQGQGGYTF. The chain uses TRBV3-1 (or the pseudogene TRBV3-2) and TRBJ1-2; 7 bases line up with TRBD1. The CDR3 spans 12 residues. V was pared by 1 base and J by 7 bases, with 0 bases of the junction left unmatched. CDR1 is LGHDT and CDR2 is YNNKEL in the germline V gene (reference sequence).

This chain uses TRBV15 with TRBJ2-1, with TRBD1 identical over 11 bases. The CDR3 consists of 17 residues. Germline V gene data show CDR1 as LNHNV and CDR2 as YYDKDF (reference sequence). V shed 3 bases, J shed 0 bases, and the junction held 4 bases outside the gene matches. The CDR3 loop reads CATSRDRGRLSYNEQFF. The CDR3 DNA reads as TGTGCCACCAGCAGGGACAGGGGGCGGCTCTCCTACAATGAGCAGTTCTTC.

This chain connects TRBV19 to TRBJ2-2; tentatively, D is TRBD1 (6 bases). The germline V gene encodes CDR1 LNHDA and CDR2 SQIVND (reference sequence). V was pared by 6 bases and J by 6 bases, with 8 bases between. The CDR3 loop spans 12 amino acids. DNA of the CDR3: TGTGCCAGTAGACAGGGCCCCGGGGAGCTGTTTTTT. Encoded protein: CASRQGPGELFF.

This sequence joins TRBV18 and TRBJ1-1; TRBD1 agrees at 8 bases. CDR1 and CDR2 (germline): KGHSH, LQKENI. The CDR3 is made up of 15 amino acids. Unmatched junction bases numbered 8, after V lost 1 base and J lost 7 bases. The chain's CDR3 is CASSPLAQGAVEAFF. CDR3 bases: TGTGCCAGCTCACCACTAGCCCAGGGGGCGGTTGAAGCTTTCTTT.

The chain couples TRBV7-9 to TRBJ1-1, with D possibly TRBD1 on 6 matching bases. The V gene's germline CDR1 is SEHNR and CDR2 FQNEAQ (reference sequence). This CDR3 region has 16 residues. Trimming left V 1 base short and J 5 bases short, with 17 bases between. The DNA of the CDR3 is TGTGCCAGCAGCTTAGAGGCGGTCAGGGGAGGGACTGAAGCTTTCTTT. Amino acids: CASSLEAVRGGTEAFF.

This clone was found once. The rearrangement links TRBV28 to TRBJ2-5; TRBD1 matches 7 bases. The V segment lost 8 bases and the J segment 3 bases; nucleotides outside the gene matches: 6. The CDR3 is 13 amino acids. The germline gives CDR1 MDHEN, CDR2 SYDVKM. This CDR3 is CASLTQGKETQYF. The DNA for the CDR3 is TGTGCCAGCTTAACACAGGGGAAAGAGACCCAGTACTTC.

This chain links TRBV7-6 with TRBJ2-1; 7 bases agree with TRBD2. Germline-derived CDR1 and CDR2 are SGHVS and FNYEAQ. V dropped 2 bases and J dropped 9; count of bases not matched to a gene: 13. CDR3 size: 16 residues. CDR3 coding DNA: TGTGCCAGCAGCTTACTTACTAGCGAGAGGGTGGGTGAGCAGTTCTTC. It specifies CASSLLTSERVGEQFF.

The V gene is TRBV19, the J gene TRBJ2-1, with TRBD2 identical over 10 bases. Unmatched junction bases numbered 5, after V lost 3 bases and J lost 6 bases. From germline, CDR1 is LNHDA and CDR2 SQIVND (reference sequence). This CDR3 region has 15 residues. DNA for the CDR3: TGTGCCAGTAGTATCTTGGCTAGCGGGAGCAATGAGCAGTTCTTC. Its protein is CASSILASGSNEQFF.

This chain joins TRBV27 and TRBJ2-3; a weak D match, TRBD1 (6 bases). This CDR3 has 15 residues. Looked up from germline, CDR1 is MNHEY and CDR2 is SMNVEV (reference sequence). V was trimmed by 5 bases and J by 1 base, leaving 13 bases between them. CDR3 sequence reads: CASSPNRVRTDTQYF. DNA for the CDR3: TGTGCCAGCAGTCCAAACAGGGTTCGCACAGATACGCAGTATTTT.

This clone turned up a few times. The CDR3 DNA reads TGTGCCTGGAGTGTATCGGGCTCTGGGGCCAACGTCCTGACTTTC. Protein: CAWSVSGSGANVLTF. The V gene is TRBV30, the J gene TRBJ2-6; D not certain. CDR3 length: 15 amino acids. Germline V gene data show CDR1 as GTSNPN and CDR2 as SVGIG (reference sequence). V was pared by 0 bases and J by 0 bases, with 6 bases between.

This rearrangement joins TRBV15 to TRBJ2-1; the D gene is possibly TRBD2 (5 bases). V was trimmed by 0 bases and J by 6 bases, leaving 9 bases between them. This CDR3 has 14 amino acids. Germline V gene data show CDR1 as LNHNV and CDR2 as YYDKDF (reference sequence). CDR3 sequence (DNA): TGTGCCACCAGCAGAGAGGGAGTAGCCAATGAGCAGTTCTTC. Translating it yields CATSREGVANEQFF.

CDR3 nucleotide sequence: TGCGCCAGCAGTGATCTGAGTTCATCCTACGAGCAGTACTTC. Its translation: CASSDLSSSYEQYF. This chain joins TRBV10-2 and TRBJ2-7; no reliable D call. Germline V lookup: CDR1 WSHSY, CDR2 SAAADI. The V end lost 3 bases, the J end lost 1 base, and 10 bases lay between the germline ends. The CDR3 length is 14 residues.

The V gene is TRBV7-8, the J gene TRBJ2-1; 12 nucleotides align to TRBD2. The germline V gene encodes CDR1 SGHVS and CDR2 FQNEAQ. CDR3 length equals 18 residues. Unmatched junction bases numbered 11, after V lost 0 bases and J lost 8 bases. CDR3 DNA sequence: TGTGCCAGCAGCTTAGCTTTTATTCTAGCGGGAGGGAGCGATGAGCAGTTCTTC. The encoded protein is CASSLAFILAGGSDEQFF.

The rearrangement joins TRBV10-3 to TRBJ2-1; 12 bases line up with TRBD2. CDR1 and CDR2 from the germline V gene are ENHRY and SYGVKD. With 3 bases clipped from V and 9 bases from J, the junction kept 9 bases outside the gene matches. The CDR3 spans 16 residues. CDR3 sequence reads: CAISESLAGGTIEQFF. DNA of the CDR3: TGTGCCATCAGTGAAAGCCTAGCGGGAGGGACGATTGAGCAGTTCTTC.

The chain is built from TRBV11-2 and TRBJ2-7; 11 bases are shared with TRBD2. Germline-derived CDR1 and CDR2 are SGHAT and FQNNGV. The CDR3 spans 17 residues. V lost 5 bases, J lost 0 bases, and 9 bases stayed unmatched. DNA of the CDR3: TGTGCCAGCAGCGCCGCAGGACTAGCGGGCTTCTCCTACGAGCAGTACTTC. This translates into CASSAAGLAGFSYEQYF.

The V call is TRBV19, the J call TRBJ2-1, with D maybe TRBD2 (6 bases). The V and J ends lost 3 bases and 0 bases respectively, with 12 bases between them. Per germline, CDR1 LNHDA and CDR2 SQIVND (reference sequence). The CDR3 runs to 16 residues. CDR3 nucleotides: TGTGCCAGTAGTATTTATGGCGGGATCTCCTACAATGAGCAGTTCTTC. Residues: CASSIYGGISYNEQFF.

CDR3 loop: CASSQDPGLAAQETQYF. CDR3 in DNA: TGCGCCAGCAGCCAAGATCCGGGACTAGCGGCCCAAGAGACCCAGTACTTC. The rearrangement links TRBV4-1 to TRBJ2-5; 11 nucleotides agree with TRBD2. This CDR3 has 17 residues. V was clipped by 0 bases and J by 1 base; unmatched bases: 4. CDR1 is MGHRA and CDR2 is YSYEKL in the germline V gene.

The chain couples TRBV7-9 to TRBJ2-1; 14 nucleotides agree with TRBD2. Germline CDR1 SEHNR, CDR2 FQNEAQ (reference sequence). V lost 5 bases and J lost 0; bases outside the gene matches: 9. This CDR3 region has 19 residues. CDR3 sequence (DNA): TGTGCCAGCAGCACCGGACTAGCGGGGGGTCGCAGCTCCTACAATGAGCAGTTCTTC. Translation: CASSTGLAGGRSSYNEQFF.